The rows below give T cell receptor beta chains drawn from one sample of a study of cytomegalovirus exposure and HLA in healthy donors. Only in-frame clones appear in the TCRdb table, and some are missing; sequencing was by immunoSEQ multiplex PCR. The top ten hold approximately 0.88% of the sample, which has 260,000 or so clones, roughly 90% seen once. The sequencing input was PBMCs. Source of these receptors: a woman between 18 and 29 years old in good health and CMV-seronegative. The conserved cysteine and the conserved F or W are not part of the CDR3 here.

j_call v_call cdr3_aa
TRBJ2-7 TRBV5-4 ASSLGLTGASYEQY
TRBJ1-5 TRBV7-3 ASSIYRGPGVQPQH
TRBJ1-3 TRBV7-8 ASSLYSRHGANTIY
TRBJ2-3 TRBV10-1 ASGGLAGILDTQY
TRBJ1-1 TRBV5-1 ASSLAGTGNTEAF
TRBJ2-3 TRBV27 ASSSSGQEISTDTQY
TRBJ2-7 TRBV10-3 AISETPGGGRQGGEQY
TRBJ1-1 TRBV27 ASRPGSPGTEAF
TRBJ2-1 TRBV19 ATASGVYNEQF
TRBJ2-6 TRBV6-1 ASSDTWTGGSGANVLT
TRBJ2-1 TRBV27 ASKQGSSYNEQF
TRBJ1-2 TRBV20-1 SARGGDGYT
TRBJ1-1 TRBV28 ASSSRGREAF
TRBJ2-5 TRBV6-7 ASSYGLAGGQETQY
TRBJ1-1 TRBV25-1 ASSNIRGRTEAF
TRBJ2-2 TRBV4-3 ASSQEPSGSIAGELF
TRBJ1-6 TRBV6-1 ASSGGQTLNSPLH
TRBJ2-1 TRBV7-2 ASSSKLRGLATGNEQF
TRBJ1-1 TRBV30 AWMLGRSGEAF
TRBJ2-3 TRBV28 ASSFSTGKSADTQY
TRBJ1-5 TRBV6-6 ASLGWLGGGQPQH
TRBJ2-5 TRBV5-1 ASSLGGVEETQY
TRBJ2-3 TRBV27 ASSTGGRTDTQY
TRBJ1-1 TRBV18 ASFGQAGEWVNTEAF